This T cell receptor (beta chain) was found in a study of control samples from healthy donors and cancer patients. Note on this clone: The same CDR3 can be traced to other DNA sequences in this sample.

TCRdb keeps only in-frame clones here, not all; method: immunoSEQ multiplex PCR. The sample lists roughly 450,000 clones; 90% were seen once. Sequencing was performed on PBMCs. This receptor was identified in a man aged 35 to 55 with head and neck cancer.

The CDR3 bases are TGTGCCAGCAGTTACGGGACAGGGGGATACGAGCAGTACTTC. Amino acids: CASSYGTGGYEQYF. This chain connects TRBV6-5 to TRBJ2-7; TRBD1 agrees at 11 bases. V was clipped by 2 bases and J by 4 bases; unmatched bases: 1. Germline V gene data show CDR1 as MNHEY and CDR2 as SVGAGI. The CDR3 contains 14 residues.